This TCR beta chain was captured by sequencing in a study of OX40 agonist ivuxolimab in advanced cancers. Study overall: Patients enrolled in dose escalation were diagnosed with hepatocellular carcinoma, melanoma, renal cell or head and neck cancer. From roughly 20 to 79 years was the age range, with a mean of roughly 64 years, and around 83% were male.

V was cut by 2 bases and J by 5 bases, with 27 bases left in between. CDR3 length: 19 amino acids. The germline V gene encodes CDR1 MRHNA and CDR2 SNTAGT. Points from the study as a whole: In general, CD8+ T cells held more expanded clones than CD4+ did, on average. Antigen specificity remained undetermined for the expanded peripheral T cells.

Profiling relied on immunoSEQ multiplex PCR, and the TCRdb table lists in-frame clones only, not all of them. The sample holds over 75,000 clones; 87% are singletons and the top ten take over 1.2%. Comment on this clone: Its target is unknown.

Sample: CD4+ or CD8+ T cells sorted from blood, taken in a trial of the OX40 agonist ivuxolimab. The source of this sequence is an adult with an advanced solid tumor such as melanoma, head and neck, liver or kidney cancer. The J gene is TRBJ2-5, the V gene TRBV6-4; D may be TRBD1 (6 bases). The CDR3 bases are TGTGCCAGCAGTGACACAATCGGGATTGGGACATCTCCGAAGGAGACCCAGTACTTC. Residues: CASSDTIGIGTSPKETQYF.